The text below deals with one T cell receptor (beta chain). Its antigen is unknown. The source of the sample is a study of cytomegalovirus exposure and HLA in healthy donors. As for the study in general: Inside one of the first data releases sat tens of millions of unique TCRs taken from HLA-typed donors. Overall study results and limits: When a later analysis compared HLA-associated TCR beta chains with equally common others, the HLA-associated chains turned out to be more clonally expanded and to have lower generation probabilities.

V was cut by 1 base and J by 2 bases, with 9 bases left in between. This CDR3 region has 15 residues. The germline V gene has CDR1 SNHLY and CDR2 FYNNEI. Researchers ran the PCR with 60 Vbeta and 13 Jbeta primers. Repertoires were generated with immunoSEQ multiplex PCR, while TCRdb's copy carries only in-frame clones and drops some. The table has 90,000 to 140,000 clones, about 70% seen once; the top ten hold about 3.5%. The clonotype comes from a man younger than 40 in good health and CMV-seronegative. The chain has TRBV2 and TRBJ2-1; maybe TRBD1 (5 bases). Material: PBMCs. CDR3 sequence: CASSEEVGAYNEQFF. DNA of the CDR3: TGTGCCAGCAGTGAAGAGGTAGGGGCCTACAATGAGCAGTTCTTC.